Below, one T cell receptor beta chain is given with its context. The length of the CDR3 is 14 residues. The J segment lost 8 bases and the V segment lost 5 bases, leaving 8 bases of the junction unmatched. The V gene's germline CDR1 is SGHTA and CDR2 FQGNSA. Specified time point: pretreatment peripheral blood. Using immunoSEQ multiplex PCR, the repertoire was profiled, and TCRdb retains in-frame clones only, with some absent. Here the sample spans 130,000 or so clones, roughly 80% being singletons. This sample was included in a study of PD-L1 blockade in urothelial cancer. The rearrangement links TRBV7-2 to TRBJ1-4, with TRBD1 identical over 7 bases. The TCR sequence derives from a man aged 50-60 years with urothelial cancer. Here the sequenced sample was PBMCs, taken around atezolizumab (anti-PD-L1) treatment. CDR3 loop: CASSTTGTGEKLFF. The CDR3 DNA follows: TGTGCCAGCAGCACGACAGGGACGGGAGAAAAACTGTTTTTT.